This TCR beta chain was retrieved from a study of CD8+ T cells in alopecia areata. It was from alopecia areata patients that lesional scalp punch biopsies and peripheral blood were collected. Once RNA had been extracted, it was reverse transcribed into cDNA to act as the sequencing template. TCRdb keeps only in-frame clones here, not all; method: immunoSEQ multiplex PCR. Here the sample spans 140,000 to 150,000 clones, approximately 49% being singletons. CDR3 size: 14 residues. With V trimmed by 4 bases and J by 7 bases, 7 bases remained unmatched. The germline V gene has CDR1 MRHNA and CDR2 SNTAGT. This sequence joins TRBV6-4 and TRBJ2-1, with 7 bases aligning to TRBD2. The TCR comes from a human donor with alopecia areata. The sequenced sample was CD4+ T cells sorted from blood, obtained at week 0. CDR3 sequence reads: CASSVGGRGNEQFF. The CDR3 DNA reads as TGTGCCAGCAGTGTGGGAGGGCGAGGGAATGAGCAGTTCTTC.